Listed here are 3 T cell receptor beta chains from one sample, sequenced in a study of shared clonotypes between healthy human individuals. Libraries were prepared by immunoSEQ multiplex PCR; TCRdb keeps only in-frame clonotypes and omits some of them. This sample has 600,000 to 750,000 clones, with approximately 79% found just once. The source material was memory CD4+ T cells sorted from blood. Subset reported: CD45RA-negative fraction. Every receptor here comes from a woman younger than 45 in good health.

The genes are TRBV19 and TRBJ2-7, with 8 bases fitting TRBD1. Trimming took 4 bases from V and 4 from J; bases not matched to a gene: 9. Looked up from germline, CDR1 is LNHDA and CDR2 is SQIVND (reference sequence). This CDR3 contains 15 residues. The CDR3 region has the DNA TGTGCCAGTAGTAACCCTGGGACAGGCGAGTACGAGCAGTACTTC. Its protein product is CASSNPGTGEYEQYF.

This clone came up a few times. The V gene is TRBV7-6, the J gene TRBJ1-3; D call uncertain. Trimming removed 5 bases at V and 0 bases at J, with 14 bases between. CDR1 and CDR2 (germline): SGHVS, FNYEAQ. The CDR3 contains 16 residues. In DNA, the CDR3 is TGTGCCAGCAGCCCACGGACCGCCTCCTCTGGAAACACCATATATTTT. Translated, it gives CASSPRTASSGNTIYF. Together with reference TRBV7-6 and TRBJ1-3, the CDR3 gives the full variable domain: GAGVSQSPRYKVTKRGQDVALRCDPISGHVSLYWYRQALGQGPEFLTYFNYEAQQDKSGLPNDRFSAERPEGSISTLTIQRTEQRDSAMYRCASSPRTASSGNTIYFGEGSWLTVV.

This clone has ten or more counts. The chain is built from TRBV4-1 and TRBJ1-1; D ambiguous. The CDR3 extends over 14 amino acids. Trimming removed 4 bases from V and 3 bases from J, with 12 bases in between. Germline V CDR1 and CDR2: MGHRA, YSYEKL. DNA for the CDR3: TGCGCCAGCAGCCCCCGCTGGAGAGACACTGAAGCTTTCTTT. The encoded protein is CASSPRWRDTEAFF.